Following are 24 T cell receptor beta chains from one sample sequenced in a study of siplizumab effects on memory and regulatory T cells. The assay was immunoSEQ multiplex PCR, and TCRdb's table has in-frame clones only and misses some. In the table there are roughly 60,000 clones, roughly 96% of which are singletons. Sequencing input: naive CD8+ T cells sorted from blood. These TCRs come from a human donor in good health.

This chain uses TRBV4-1 with TRBJ1-5; 8 nucleotides agree with TRBD1. The CDR3 has 16 amino acids. Germline V gene data show CDR1 as MGHRA and CDR2 as YSYEKL. V lost 1 base, J lost 2 bases, and 4 bases stayed unmatched. CDR3 in amino acids: CASSQVGTGGNQPQHF. The DNA for the CDR3 is TGCGCCAGCAGCCAAGTTGGGACAGGCGGCAATCAGCCCCAGCATTTT.

This clone was counted once. This chain uses TRBV7-6 with TRBJ2-7; 13 bases map to TRBD2. The V and J ends lost 5 bases and 6 bases, in that order; junction bases with no gene match: 10. CDR1 and CDR2 (germline): SGHVS, FNYEAQ. The CDR3 covers 16 residues. The CDR3 nucleotides are TGTGCCAGCAGCCCGACTACTAGCGGGGGGGCCGGCGAGCAGTACTTC. Translation: CASSPTTSGGAGEQYF.

The chain is built from TRBV7-9 and TRBJ2-5; TRBD2 matches at 8 bases. Germline loops: CDR1 SEHNR, CDR2 FQNEAQ (reference sequence). V lost 0 bases to trimming and J lost 3 bases; unmatched junction nucleotides: 15. The CDR3 runs 19 residues. The CDR3 loop is CASSLAGFGAGGGKETQYF. CDR3 DNA: TGTGCCAGCAGCTTAGCTGGTTTTGGGGCGGGGGGCGGTAAAGAGACCCAGTACTTC. The full variable domain, rest sourced from reference TRBV7-9 and TRBJ2-5, is DTGVSQNPRHKITKRGQNVTFRCDPISEHNRLYWYRQTLGQGPEFLTYFQNEAQLEKSRLLSDRFSAERPKGSFSTLEIQRTEQGDSAMYLCASSLAGFGAGGGKETQYFGPGTRLLVL.

The V call is TRBV27, the J call TRBJ2-1; 11 bases are a match to TRBD2. Germline V gives CDR1 MNHEY, CDR2 SMNVEV (reference sequence). V lost 3 bases to trimming and J lost 9 bases; unmatched junction nucleotides: 4. CDR3 length equals 14 residues. The DNA of the CDR3 is TGTGCCAGCAGTTTTTGGCTAGCGGGGGGTGAGCAGTTCTTC. It codes for CASSFWLAGGEQFF.

CDR3 in DNA: TGTGCCAGCAGCTTAGGACCTGGGGGCTACGAGCAGTACTTC. Its protein product is CASSLGPGGYEQYF. The chain links TRBV11-2 to TRBJ2-5; D might be TRBD1 or TRBD2, each matching 5 bases. The DNA end lines up better with TRBJ2-7; the J call may be wrong. The CDR3 consists of 14 residues. Germline CDR1 and CDR2: SGHAT and FQNNGV.

The genes are TRBV10-1 and TRBJ1-1; D remains ambiguous. Per the germline V gene, CDR1 is WNHNN and CDR2 is SYGVQD (reference sequence). The CDR3 length is 13 residues. Trimming took 4 bases from V and 0 from J, leaving 6 bases between them. CDR3 residues: CASSVGLNTEAFF. The CDR3 DNA is TGCGCCAGCAGTGTAGGATTGAACACTGAAGCTTTCTTT.

This clone was seen more than once but under ten times. The sample holds other DNA sequences that translate to the same CDR3. The chain employs TRBV5-6 and TRBJ2-1; no definite D call. The CDR3 runs to 11 residues. The germline V and J ends were trimmed by 2 bases and 6 bases, with 3 bases remaining between them. CDR1 and CDR2 from the germline V gene are SGHDT and YYEEEE. The CDR3 DNA reads TGTGCCAGCAGCTTAGGCAATGAGCAGTTCTTC. Protein product: CASSLGNEQFF.

This clone showed up just once. In DNA form, the CDR3 reads TGTGCCAGCAGCTCCTCGGCTGGGAGCAATCAGCCCCAGCATTTT. Protein sequence: CASSSSAGSNQPQHF. V is TRBV6-5 and J is TRBJ1-5; no clear D gene. CDR1 is MNHEY, CDR2 SVGAGI, per germline. The CDR3 has 15 amino acids. The V and J ends lost 6 bases and 1 base respectively, with 13 bases between them.

This clone was picked up one time. V gene TRBV28 combines with J gene TRBJ1-1, with D unclear. The CDR3 has 15 residues. CDR1 is MDHEN and CDR2 is SYDVKM in the germline V gene. Trimming shortened V by 4 bases and J by 0 bases, and 12 bases separated the two germline ends. The CDR3 bases are TGTGCCAGCAGTTCCTTGTCGGGGTTGAACACTGAAGCTTTCTTT. Residues: CASSSLSGLNTEAFF.

The chain uses TRBV11-2 and TRBJ2-3; D is unresolved. Germline values: CDR1 SGHAT, CDR2 FQNNGV. The ends were cut back, 10 bases at V and 2 bases at J, with 19 bases in the middle. This CDR3 region has 15 residues. CDR3 nucleotide sequence: TGTGCCACCCAAGGAGTGGTTACAGCCACAGATACGCAGTATTTT. As protein: CATQGVVTATDTQYF.

V usage is TRBV6-1 and J usage is TRBJ2-2; D call uncertain. CDR3 size: 12 residues. CDR1 is MNHNS and CDR2 is SASEGT in the germline V gene. V was cut by 5 bases and J by 8 bases, with 9 bases left in between. CDR3 in DNA: TGTGCCAGCAGTATACACAAGGGGGAGCTGTTTTTT. Amino acid sequence: CASSIHKGELFF.

The chain has TRBV28 and TRBJ2-3; 8 bases line up with TRBD1. The CDR3 sequence is 17 residues long. Germline V gives CDR1 MDHEN, CDR2 SYDVKM. The V and J ends lost 3 bases and 4 bases, in that order; junction bases with no gene match: 12. CDR3 sequence (DNA): TGTGCCAGCAGTTTCCCCACGACAGGGGAGGTTGCAGATACGCAGTATTTT. The encoded protein is CASSFPTTGEVADTQYF.

The gene calls are TRBV12-5 and TRBJ2-1; a possible D gene is TRBD2 (6 bases). The V end was cut by 7 bases, the J end by 2 bases, with 21 bases between. The CDR3 is made up of 17 amino acids. From germline, CDR1 is LGHNT and CDR2 FRNRAP. CDR3 DNA: TGTGCTAGTGATTCAATTCCCGGGACTCGGACCTACAATGAGCAGTTCTTC. Its translation: CASDSIPGTRTYNEQFF.

V is TRBV27 and J is TRBJ2-3, with D uncertain. CDR1 and CDR2 from the germline V gene are MNHEY and SMNVEV (reference sequence). Trimming stripped 7 bases from V and 5 bases from J, with 16 bases between. This CDR3 contains 14 residues. The CDR3 coding sequence is TGTGCCAGCACCGAGGTCCCCCCGAGAGATACGCAGTATTTT. Residues: CASTEVPPRDTQYF.

The V call is TRBV19, the J call TRBJ1-1; D unresolved. The CDR3 is made up of 13 amino acids. V lost 5 bases and J 1 base, leaving 8 bases between the germline ends. Germline V gene sequence: CDR1 LNHDA, CDR2 SQIVND (reference sequence). In DNA form, the CDR3 reads TGTGCCAGTAGTCCCCCGGGGAACACTGAAGCTTTCTTT. As protein: CASSPPGNTEAFF.

The chain combines TRBV13 with TRBJ1-2; tentatively, D is TRBD1 (5 bases). V dropped 4 bases and J dropped 4 bases, with 16 bases sitting between them. Germline loops: CDR1 PRHDT, CDR2 FYEKMQ (reference sequence). The CDR3 spans 15 residues. The CDR3 sequence: CASSSGGGGGYGYTF. The CDR3 coding sequence is TGTGCCAGCAGCTCGGGTGGGGGAGGTGGCTATGGCTACACCTTC.

The chain employs TRBV7-6 and TRBJ1-5; 7 bases fit TRBD1. V dropped 2 bases and J dropped 6; count of bases not matched to a gene: 4. The CDR3 runs to 14 residues. Looked up from germline, CDR1 is SGHVS and CDR2 is FNYEAQ. CDR3 protein: CASSLFGTAQPQHF. DNA for the CDR3: TGTGCCAGCAGCTTATTCGGGACAGCTCAGCCCCAGCATTTT.

This chain uses TRBV4-1 with TRBJ2-3; D is tentatively TRBD1 or TRBD2 (5 bases each). From germline, CDR1 is MGHRA and CDR2 YSYEKL. Trimming took off 1 base at V and 6 bases at J, with 14 bases between the two ends. CDR3 length equals 15 residues. CDR3 DNA sequence: TGCGCCAGCAGCCAAGTGCAGGGAAGCGGTGATACGCAGTATTTT. The encoded protein is CASSQVQGSGDTQYF.

The chain is built from TRBV5-6 and TRBJ2-7; D tentatively reads TRBD1 or TRBD2 (5 bases each). Germline CDR1 and CDR2: SGHDT and YYEEEE. The CDR3 runs to 13 residues. The V end was cut by 9 bases, the J end by 3 bases, with 16 bases between. The DNA of the CDR3 is TGTGCCACCAACTCGGGGCGCGACTACGAGCAGTACTTC. Residues: CATNSGRDYEQYF.

V is TRBV4-1 and J is TRBJ2-7; D is ambiguous. V was pared by 6 bases and J by 0 bases, with 9 bases between. The CDR3 has 13 amino acids. Looked up from germline, CDR1 is MGHRA and CDR2 is YSYEKL. CDR3 residues: CASSHDVSYEQYF. The CDR3 DNA is TGCGCCAGCAGTCATGACGTCTCCTACGAGCAGTACTTC.

This chain joins TRBV9 and TRBJ2-2; D gene ambiguous. Trimming shortened V by 0 bases and J by 1 base, and 7 bases separated the two germline ends. Germline assignment: CDR1 SGDLS and CDR2 YYNGEE. The length of the CDR3 is 15 residues. This CDR3 reads CASSVGDLNTGELFF. The DNA for the CDR3 is TGTGCCAGCAGCGTAGGGGATTTGAACACCGGGGAGCTGTTTTTT.

The chain links TRBV27 to TRBJ2-1, with no clear D. The CDR3 extends over 13 amino acids. Germline-derived CDR1 and CDR2 are MNHEY and SMNVEV (reference sequence). Trimming removed 5 bases at V and 0 bases at J, with 5 bases between. The CDR3 sequence is CASSLRSYNEQFF. The CDR3 DNA sequence: TGTGCCAGCAGTCTCCGCTCCTACAATGAGCAGTTCTTC.

The chain joins TRBV6-5 to TRBJ1-2; 7 bases match TRBD1. Losses at the gene ends were 2 bases for V and 4 bases for J; bases not matched to a gene: 4. The CDR3 loop spans 14 amino acids. Germline V gives CDR1 MNHEY, CDR2 SVGAGI. The CDR3 nucleotides read TGTGCCAGCAGTTACCTCGGACAGGCCTATGGCTACACCTTC. Translating gives CASSYLGQAYGYTF.

V and J are TRBV13 and TRBJ1-3, with no clear D. Germline V gene data show CDR1 as PRHDT and CDR2 as FYEKMQ (reference sequence). CDR3 size: 12 residues. Trimming shortened V by 5 bases and J by 4 bases, and 6 bases separated the two germline ends. The CDR3 region is CASSAQGNTIYF. The CDR3, as DNA: TGTGCCAGCAGCGCCCAAGGAAACACCATATATTTT.